The 5 T cell receptor beta chains below all came from one sample that was sequenced in a study of blood T cell repertoires in COVID-19. Assay used: immunoSEQ multiplex PCR; TCRdb lists only in-frame clones, some missing. In the table there are 300,000 to 350,000 clones, roughly 87% of which are singletons. Sequenced input: PBMCs or T cells enriched from blood (not recorded which). The receptors originated from a woman aged 18-29 years who had recovered from COVID-19.

This clone was picked up one time. The chain recombines TRBV19 with TRBJ1-1; D remains ambiguous. From germline, CDR1 is LNHDA and CDR2 SQIVND (reference sequence). Trimming removed 7 bases at V and 1 base at J, with 7 bases between. There are 12 residues in the CDR3. The CDR3 region is CASTTWNTEAFF. The CDR3 nucleotides are TGTGCCAGTACCACTTGGAACACTGAAGCTTTCTTT.

This clone showed up just once. This chain's CDR3 is CASTRDTRKTQYF. The DNA for the CDR3 is TGTGCCAGCACCCGGGACACTCGAAAGACCCAGTACTTC. This chain joins TRBV7-2 and TRBJ2-5; the D gene is possibly TRBD1 (6 bases). The CDR3 sequence is 13 residues long. Germline V lookup: CDR1 SGHTA, CDR2 FQGNSA. V dropped 7 bases and J dropped 6 bases, with 15 bases sitting between them.

This rearrangement joins TRBV25-1 to TRBJ2-6; D is unclear. Germline V gene sequence: CDR1 MGHDK, CDR2 SYGVNS. This CDR3 has 15 residues. The V gene lost 3 bases and the J gene lost 4 bases, with 10 bases spanning the gap. The CDR3 here is CASSEGSAGANVLTF. The DNA for the CDR3 is TGTGCCAGCAGTGAGGGCTCTGCGGGGGCCAACGTCCTGACTTTC.

CDR3 residues: CASSQMYSGGQPQHF. As DNA, the CDR3 is TGCGCCAGCAGCCAAATGTACTCGGGGGGTCAGCCCCAGCATTTT. V is TRBV4-1 and J is TRBJ1-5, with D possibly matching TRBD1 (5 bases). The CDR3 has 15 residues. Germline CDR1 and CDR2: MGHRA and YSYEKL. Trimming removed 2 bases from V and 6 bases from J, with 14 bases in between.

This clone occurred a few times. J is TRBJ2-7 and V is TRBV12-3 or TRBV12-4, with 7 bases fitting TRBD1. The CDR3 runs to 12 residues. V lost 8 bases, J lost 2 bases, and 3 bases stayed unmatched. Written as DNA, the CDR3 is TGTGCCAGCTCGGACAGGACCTACGAGCAGTACTTC. Protein sequence: CASSDRTYEQYF.